This entry lists 11 T cell receptor beta chains sequenced from one sample in a study of blood T cell repertoires in COVID-19 (dated by TCRdb to the early 2020s). Preparation of the library involved the immunoSEQ multiplex PCR assay. TCRdb mirrors the immuneACCESS table, restricted to in-frame sequences. Some clones are absent from its copies; in checked studies, under half trace to an unresolved V gene, and the reason for the others is unknown. This sample is represented by approximately 90,000 clones; around 80% of them were singletons. Jointly, the top ten make up 1% to 1.5% of the sample. Sequenced: peripheral blood. Every receptor here comes from a woman of 80 years or more with acute or convalescent COVID-19.

As DNA, the CDR3 is TGTGCCAGCTCACCCAGGCTAGCCGACACAGATACGCAGTATTTT. Its translation is CASSPRLADTDTQYF. J is TRBJ2-3 and V is TRBV18, with D perhaps matching TRBD2 (5 bases). The germline V gene encodes CDR1 KGHSH and CDR2 LQKENI. This CDR3 comprises 15 residues. Deletions cut 3 bases from V and 2 bases from J, with 12 bases between.

This clone was observed once. The chain joins TRBV15 to TRBJ1-5; D is possibly TRBD1 (6 bases). CDR3 length: 15 amino acids. The ends were cut back, 3 bases at V and 0 bases at J, with 9 bases in the middle. Germline CDR1 is LNHNV and CDR2 is YYDKDF (reference sequence). CDR3 region: CATSRTGDSNQPQHF. The CDR3 bases are TGTGCCACCAGCAGGACAGGAGATAGCAATCAGCCCCAGCATTTT. The whole variable domain, filled in from reference TRBV15 and TRBJ1-5, reads DAMVIQNPRYQVTQFGKPVTLSCSQTLNHNVMYWYQQKSSQAPKLLFHYYDKDFNNEADTPDNFQSRRPNTSFCFLDIRSPGLGDTAMYLCATSRTGDSNQPQHFGDGTRLSIL.

The chain uses TRBV10-2 and TRBJ2-1; weak D call: TRBD2 (5 bases). This CDR3 has 11 residues. Looked up from germline, CDR1 is WSHSY and CDR2 is SAAADI. V was pared by 6 bases and J by 15 bases, with 15 bases between. The CDR3 protein is CASRDSPRLFF. CDR3 in DNA: TGCGCCAGCAGGGACTCCCCGAGGCTGTTCTTC.

V gene TRBV18 combines with J gene TRBJ1-1; D remains ambiguous. Germline-derived CDR1 and CDR2 are KGHSH and LQKENI. The length of the CDR3 is 13 residues. V gave up 8 bases and J gave up 2 bases, with 12 bases separating them. The CDR3 region is CASAQDRNTEAFF. CDR3 DNA: TGTGCCAGCGCCCAGGATCGCAACACTGAAGCTTTCTTT.

The chain recombines TRBV15 with TRBJ2-5, with 7 bases fitting TRBD1. Germline V gene sequence: CDR1 LNHNV, CDR2 YYDKDF (reference sequence). V trimming: 2 bases; J trimming: 3 bases; junction bases outside the gene matches: 0. The CDR3 is made up of 13 amino acids. The CDR3, as DNA: TGTGCCACCAGCAGAACAGGGGAAGAGACCCAGTACTTC. This codes for CATSRTGEETQYF. The full variable domain, in which reference TRBV15 and TRBJ2-5 provide the parts outside the CDR3, is DAMVIQNPRYQVTQFGKPVTLSCSQTLNHNVMYWYQQKSSQAPKLLFHYYDKDFNNEADTPDNFQSRRPNTSFCFLDIRSPGLGDTAMYLCATSRTGEETQYFGPGTRLLVL.

This chain's CDR3 is CASSEGTPRQEGYTF. The CDR3 DNA is TGCGCCAGCAGCGAAGGAACACCGAGGCAAGAAGGCTACACCTTC. The V gene is TRBV5-1, the J gene TRBJ1-2, with D uncertain. The ends were cut back, 4 bases at V and 8 bases at J, with 21 bases in the middle. CDR1 and CDR2 from the germline V gene are SGHRS and YFSETQ. The CDR3 loop spans 15 amino acids. The whole variable domain, remainder taken from reference TRBV5-1 and TRBJ1-2, is KAGVTQTPRYLIKTRGQQVTLSCSPISGHRSVSWYQQTPGQGLQFLFEYFSETQRNKGNFPGRFSGRQFSNSRSEMNVSTLELGDSALYLCASSEGTPRQEGYTFGSGTRLTVV.

This chain joins TRBV10-2 and TRBJ1-1; 8 bases are a match to TRBD1. V lost 10 bases, J lost 3 bases, and 4 bases stayed unmatched. The V gene's germline CDR1 is WSHSY and CDR2 SAAADI. The length of the CDR3 is 12 residues. The CDR3 sequence is CATGQGDTEAFF. CDR3 nucleotides: TGCGCCACCGGACAGGGAGACACTGAAGCTTTCTTT.

Turning to this clone: The sample holds other DNA sequences that translate to the same CDR3. J is TRBJ1-2 and V is TRBV2; TRBD1 is a possible D gene (6 bases). The CDR3 is 15 residues long. The V end lost 0 bases, the J end lost 7 bases, and 15 bases lay between the germline ends. Germline V CDR1 and CDR2: SNHLY, FYNNEI. Here the CDR3 DNA reads TGTGCCAGCAGTGAAGCGTTAGGGGGGGCGGGTGGCTACACCTTC. It specifies CASSEALGGAGGYTF.

Note on this clone: A read error may explain this, as a much larger clone is one base away. The chain links TRBV3-1 (or the pseudogene TRBV3-2) to TRBJ1-1, with 8 nucleotides matching TRBD1. The CDR3 is 14 amino acids. Germline CDR1 reads LGHDT; CDR2 reads YNNKEL (reference sequence). Trimming at V came to 5 bases and at J to 1 base, leaving 3 bases not matched to a gene. The CDR3 DNA reads as TGTGCCAGCAGCTTCGGGACAGGGAACACTGAAGCTTTCTTT. This codes for CASSFGTGNTEAFF.

In this sample, this clone turned up once. The rearrangement joins TRBV27 to TRBJ2-1; 11 positions agree with TRBD1. V lost 3 bases and J lost 6; bases outside the gene matches: 7. The germline V gene has CDR1 MNHEY and CDR2 SMNVEV (reference sequence). The CDR3 sequence is 16 residues long. DNA of the CDR3: TGTGCCAGCAGTTTGTATGCGGACAGGGGGCGCAATGAGCAGTTCTTC. Translating gives CASSLYADRGRNEQFF.

This chain's CDR3 is CAGRGEQYF. The CDR3 DNA sequence: TGTGCCGGAAGGGGCGAGCAGTACTTC. The rearrangement joins TRBV19 to TRBJ2-7; tentatively, D is TRBD1 (5 bases). V was shortened by 11 bases and J by 6 bases, with 8 bases between the two germline ends. Looked up from germline, CDR1 is LNHDA and CDR2 is SQIVND (reference sequence). This CDR3 has 9 residues.